This T cell receptor beta chain was recorded in a study of shared clonotypes between healthy human individuals. Findings and caveats of the study: When compared with the clonotypes that were shared by all four sorted-subset donors, the non-shared clonotypes turned out to have lower generation probabilities. Estimated richness values were generally larger in naive subsets than in memory subsets.

Notes on this clone: The antigen is not known.

The naive CD8 population came from CD45RO-negative cells selected for CCR7, without terminally differentiated effector memory CD45RA+ cells. At deep level, the assay was performed. Generated by immunoSEQ multiplex PCR, the TCRdb table keeps only in-frame clones and is missing some. This table has approximately 1.9 million clones, 85% to 95% appearing once. The germline V and J ends were trimmed by 1 base and 0 bases, with 7 bases remaining between them. CDR1 and CDR2 (germline): SGHNT, YENEEA. The CDR3 sequence is 15 residues long. Sequencing was performed on naive CD8+ T cells from PBMCs. The clonotype originates from a man aged 18 to 29 in good health. Some clones in this sample may be carry-over from other donors' samples. This chain connects TRBV11-3 to TRBJ2-1; TRBD1 is a possible D gene (5 bases). DNA of the CDR3: TGTGCCAGCAGCTTAGCCCAGGGCTCCTACAATGAGCAGTTCTTC. The encoded protein is CASSLAQGSYNEQFF. Drawing the rest from reference TRBV11-3 and TRBJ2-1, the complete variable domain is EAGVVQSPRYKIIEKKQPVAFWCNPISGHNTLYWYLQNLGQGPELLIRYENEEAVDDSQLPKDRFSAERLKGVDSTLKIQPAELGDSAVYLCASSLAQGSYNEQFFGPGTRLTVL.